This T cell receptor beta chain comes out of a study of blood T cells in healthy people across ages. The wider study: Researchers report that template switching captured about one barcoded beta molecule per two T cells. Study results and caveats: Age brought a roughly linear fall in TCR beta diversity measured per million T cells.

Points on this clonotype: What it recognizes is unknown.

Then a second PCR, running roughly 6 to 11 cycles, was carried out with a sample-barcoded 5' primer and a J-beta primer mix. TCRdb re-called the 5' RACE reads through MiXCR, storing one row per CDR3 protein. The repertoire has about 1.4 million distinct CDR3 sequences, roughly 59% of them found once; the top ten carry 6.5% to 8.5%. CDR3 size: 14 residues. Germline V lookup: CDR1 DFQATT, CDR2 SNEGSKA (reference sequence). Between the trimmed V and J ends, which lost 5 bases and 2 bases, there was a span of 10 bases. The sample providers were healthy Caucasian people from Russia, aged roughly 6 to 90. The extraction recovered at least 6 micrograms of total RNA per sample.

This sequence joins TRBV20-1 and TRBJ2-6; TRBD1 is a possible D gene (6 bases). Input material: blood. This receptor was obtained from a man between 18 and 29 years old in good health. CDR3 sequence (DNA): TGCAGTGCTTCAACAGGGCCTGGGGCCAACGTCCTGACTTTC. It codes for CSASTGPGANVLTF.